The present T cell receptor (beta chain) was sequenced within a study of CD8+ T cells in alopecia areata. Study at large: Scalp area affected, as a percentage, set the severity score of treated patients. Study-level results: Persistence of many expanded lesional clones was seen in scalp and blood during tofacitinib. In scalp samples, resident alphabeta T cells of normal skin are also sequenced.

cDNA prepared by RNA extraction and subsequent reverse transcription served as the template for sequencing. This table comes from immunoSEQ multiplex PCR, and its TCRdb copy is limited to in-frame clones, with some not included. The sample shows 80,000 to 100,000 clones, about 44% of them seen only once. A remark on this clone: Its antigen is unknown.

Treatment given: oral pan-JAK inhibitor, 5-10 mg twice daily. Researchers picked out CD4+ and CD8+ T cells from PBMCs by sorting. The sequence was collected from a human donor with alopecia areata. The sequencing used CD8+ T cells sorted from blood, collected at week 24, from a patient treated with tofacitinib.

CDR3 in amino acids: CASSRGLAEYNEQFF. The DNA of the CDR3 is TGCGCCAGCAGCCGGGGACTAGCGGAATACAATGAGCAGTTCTTC. The genes are TRBV4-1 and TRBJ2-1, with 11 bases that match TRBD2. The V and J ends lost 4 bases and 4 bases, in that order; junction bases with no gene match: 3. The CDR3 totals 15 residues. CDR1 is MGHRA and CDR2 is YSYEKL in the germline V gene.